This T cell receptor beta chain comes out of a study of blood T cell repertoires in COVID-19. On the study more broadly: Italy, Spain and the United States were the sources of the convalescent and acute COVID-19 samples. Sample material is recorded as cDNA or gDNA derived from T cells, B-cell-depleted T cells, or PBMCs.

Original methodology: Cell counts per sample came from amplifying reference gene primers. TCRdb's table, derived via immunoSEQ multiplex PCR, lists solely in-frame clones and lacks some. Clonal size and the V and J genes are those of that table, whereas D and trimming came from the DNA. The sample lists almost 400,000 clones; around 87% were seen once. This CDR3 has 16 amino acids. CDR1 is SGHTA and CDR2 is FQGNSA in the germline V gene. V dropped 6 bases and J dropped 6; count of bases not matched to a gene: 9. The sequence derives from a woman aged 60-75 years with COVID-19, enrolled during active disease. Sequencing used peripheral blood. The gene calls are TRBV7-2 and TRBJ2-3, with TRBD2 matching 13 bases. In DNA, the CDR3 is TGTGCCAGCAGTATCGGACTAGCGGGGGTGCTCGATACGCAGTATTTT. Residues: CASSIGLAGVLDTQYF. Complete variable domain (other parts from reference TRBV7-2 and TRBJ2-3): GAGVSQSPSNKVTEKGKDVELRCDPISGHTALYWYRQSLGQGLEFLIYFQGNSAPDKSGLPSDRFSAERTGGSVSTLTIQRTQQEDSAVYLCASSIGLAGVLDTQYFGPGTRLTVL.